The T cell receptor (beta chain) under discussion was sequenced for a study of human T cells and chemical hapten exposure. This clonotype was seen many times. One entry per CDR3 protein, called by TCRdb with MiXCR from the RACE reads. The profile covers more than 80,000 distinct CDR3 sequences, with less than 15% appearing a single time and around 1.6% taken by the ten largest. The germline gives CDR1 LGHDT, CDR2 YNNKEL (reference sequence). The CDR3 extends over 13 amino acids. V lost 8 bases and J lost 4, with 12 bases in between. Time point of the sample: pre-sensitization, week 0. Noted treatment: therapeutic diphenylcyclopropenone sensitization with weekly scalp DPC. Blood draws came before every patch-test application. Participating donors were patients with alopecia, aged 18 to 70 years, considered appropriate candidates for DPC.

This TCR was sampled from a woman in her forties or fifties with alopecia areata. Some clones in this sample may be carry-over from other donors' samples. The chain carries TRBV3-1 and TRBJ1-3, with unresolved D. The sample here was whole blood, taken in connection with sensitization to the hapten diphenylcyclopropenone (DPC). The CDR3 DNA follows: TGTGCCAGCTCAAGGGAAGGGGGAAACACCATATATTTT. The encoded protein is CASSREGGNTIYF.